This TCR beta chain emerged from a study of OX40 agonist ivuxolimab in advanced cancers. About the research overall: Dose-escalation patients had hepatocellular carcinoma, melanoma, renal cell or head and neck cancer. A history of anti-PD-1, anti-PD-L1 or anti-CTLA-4 therapy was acceptable, and over 35% had some. Partial responses were observed in three patients, of whom one had hepatocellular carcinoma and two had cutaneous melanoma. Overall study results and limits: At 0.1 to 3.0 mg/kg and by week 6, clonal expansion occurred in CD4+ and CD8+ blood T cells.

Measured with immunoSEQ multiplex PCR; TCRdb has only the in-frame clones, and not every one. This table holds nearly 110,000 clones, roughly nine tenths found once. The CDR3 length is 14 residues. Trimming took 1 base from V and 4 from J, leaving 10 bases between them. The germline gives CDR1 SGHNT, CDR2 YYREEE (reference sequence). As concerns this clone: Its matching antigen is unknown.

This TCR was recovered from an adult with an advanced solid tumor such as melanoma, head and neck, liver or kidney cancer. Source: CD4+ or CD8+ T cells sorted from blood, taken in a trial of the OX40 agonist ivuxolimab. This chain joins TRBV5-4 and TRBJ2-3; D may be TRBD2 (5 bases). The CDR3, as DNA: TGTGCCAGCAGCTTGAGCCTAGCCTCAGATACGCAGTATTTT. Its translation is CASSLSLASDTQYF.